This entry is about one TCR beta chain. Its antigen is undetermined. From the 120-subject validation cohort, which was separate from the roughly 670-subject first cohort, the donors were drawn. Per germline, CDR1 MNHEY and CDR2 SVGAGI. The CDR3 sequence is 15 residues long. V dropped 4 bases and J dropped 0 bases, with 9 bases sitting between them. The data were taken from a study of cytomegalovirus exposure and HLA in healthy donors. Study outcomes and limitations: The study recorded about 160 TCR beta chains that were cytomegalovirus-associated. First-cohort TCR clusters were later found to tend to co-occur in the 120 validation repertoires. Many donors carried some public TCRs, although rarity characterized most TCR sequences.

Assay: immunoSEQ multiplex PCR; the TCRdb copy retains only in-frame clones and omits some. This sample has 200,000 to 250,000 clones, with 80% to 95% found just once. The sequence derives from a young woman in good health and CMV-seronegative. The chain is built from TRBV6-5 and TRBJ1-4; D is unresolved. The sequenced material came from PBMCs. The CDR3 nucleotides are TGTGCCAGCAGTTCGTGGAGGTCAACTAATGAAAAACTGTTTTTT. This encodes CASSSWRSTNEKLFF.